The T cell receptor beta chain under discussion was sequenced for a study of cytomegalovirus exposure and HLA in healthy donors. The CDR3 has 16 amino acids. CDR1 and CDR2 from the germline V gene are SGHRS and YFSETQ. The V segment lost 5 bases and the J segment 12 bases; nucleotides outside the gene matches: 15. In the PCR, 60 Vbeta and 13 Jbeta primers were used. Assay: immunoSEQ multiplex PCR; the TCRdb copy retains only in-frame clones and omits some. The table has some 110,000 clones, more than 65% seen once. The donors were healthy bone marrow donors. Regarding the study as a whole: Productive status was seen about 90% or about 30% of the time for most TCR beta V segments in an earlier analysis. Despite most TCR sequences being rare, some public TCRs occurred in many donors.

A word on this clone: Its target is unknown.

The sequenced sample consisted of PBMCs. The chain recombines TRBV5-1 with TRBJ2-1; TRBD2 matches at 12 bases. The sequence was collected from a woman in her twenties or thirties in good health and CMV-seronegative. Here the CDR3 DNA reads TGCGCCAGCAGAACTACCGGACTAGCGGGAATCGGGGGGCAGTTCTTC. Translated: CASRTTGLAGIGGQFF.